The next 27 T cell receptor beta chains were all read from a single sample in a study of T-cell reconstitution after alpha-beta-depleted transplantation in children. Library preparation (for TCRbeta) was performed with unique molecular identifiers. TCRdb passed the PCR reads through MiXCR, listing each CDR3 protein once. Here the sample spans approximately 6,800 distinct CDR3 sequences, roughly 4.8% being singletons. Material: PBMCs, mostly from graft donor cells, obtained 180 days after TCRalphabeta/CD19-depleted stem cell transplant. The source is a child younger than two who had a stem cell transplant for acute myeloid leukemia, so the T cells may come from the graft donor.

In this sample, this clonotype turned up many times. The V gene is TRBV6-5, the J gene TRBJ1-2; D unclear. Trimming cost V 0 bases and J 0 bases, with 8 bases left between them. The CDR3 length is 15 residues. Germline V gene data show CDR1 as MNHEY and CDR2 as SVGAGI. The CDR3 protein is CASSYSRRANYGYTF. CDR3 bases: TGTGCCAGCAGTTACTCGCGGCGGGCTAACTATGGCTACACCTTC.

This clonotype was detected many times. The CDR3 DNA is TGCGCCAGCAGCTTGGAAGTCACGTCCCACTCCTACGAGCAGTACTTC. This sequence encodes CASSLEVTSHSYEQYF. The genes are TRBV5-1 and TRBJ2-7; unclear D gene. Germline lookup yields CDR1 SGHRS and CDR2 YFSETQ. This CDR3 is built from 16 residues. The V gene lost 0 bases and the J gene lost 0 bases, with 13 bases spanning the gap.

The sample holds many counts of this clonotype. V usage is TRBV20-1 and J usage is TRBJ2-7, with 10 bases lining up with TRBD1. This CDR3 region has 14 residues. Germline V CDR1 and CDR2: DFQATT, SNEGSKA (reference sequence). J was trimmed by 1 base and V by 6 bases; bases with no gene match: 6. The CDR3 is CSATGTGDSYEQYF. The CDR3 DNA reads TGCAGTGCGACCGGGACAGGGGATTCCTACGAGCAGTACTTC.

By proportion, this clonotype is large. V and J are TRBV7-2 and TRBJ2-6; no reliable D call. CDR3 size: 16 residues. With 0 bases removed from V and 0 bases from J, the gap between germline ends came to 6 bases. The germline V gene encodes CDR1 SGHTA and CDR2 FQGNSA. CDR3 amino acids: CASSLASSSGANVLTF. CDR3 in DNA: TGTGCCAGCAGCTTAGCATCAAGCTCTGGGGCCAACGTCCTGACTTTC.

In this sample, this clonotype turned up many times. The V and J genes are TRBV9 and TRBJ1-2, with TRBD1 as a possible D gene (5 bases). The CDR3 runs to 12 residues. The ends were cut back, 2 bases at V and 7 bases at J, with 9 bases in the middle. The germline V gene has CDR1 SGDLS and CDR2 YYNGEE. The CDR3 DNA reads TGTGCCAGCAGCGTCCAGGACACTGGCTACACCTTC. Translation: CASSVQDTGYTF. The whole variable domain, filled in from reference TRBV9 and TRBJ1-2, reads DSGVTQTPKHLITATGQRVTLRCSPRSGDLSVYWYQQSLDQGLQFLIQYYNGEERAKGNILERFSAQQFPDLHSELNLSSLELGDSALYFCASSVQDTGYTFGSGTRLTVV.

The sample holds many counts of this clonotype. The rearrangement uses TRBV28 and TRBJ2-5; 9 nucleotides match TRBD2. The CDR3 runs to 17 residues. From germline, CDR1 is MDHEN and CDR2 SYDVKM. Trimming cost V 3 bases and J 2 bases; bases outside gene matches: 10. As DNA, the CDR3 is TGTGCCAGCAGTTTCGTAGCGGGAGAAGTGATTCAAGAGACCCAGTACTTC. This gives the protein CASSFVAGEVIQETQYF.

V usage is TRBV6-2 or TRBV6-3 and J usage is TRBJ2-2; 7 bases fit TRBD2. J gave up 0 bases and V 5 bases, and 6 bases lay outside the gene matches. The CDR3 has 16 residues. Germline CDR1 reads MNHEY; CDR2 reads SVGEGT. In nucleotides, the CDR3 is TGTGCCAGCAGTCCCCATGGGAGGGCGAACACCGGGGAGCTGTTTTTT. Its translation is CASSPHGRANTGELFF.

This clonotype was seen many times. V is TRBV5-4 and J is TRBJ1-2; D call uncertain. This CDR3 comprises 12 residues. With 4 bases removed from V and 5 bases from J, the gap between germline ends came to 9 bases. Germline values: CDR1 SGHNT, CDR2 YYREEE (reference sequence). The CDR3 DNA sequence: TGTGCCAGCAGCGAAACAGAGTATGGCTACACCTTC. This encodes CASSETEYGYTF.

The genes are TRBV27 and TRBJ1-2; TRBD1 agrees at 8 bases. CDR3 size: 13 residues. Germline V gives CDR1 MNHEY, CDR2 SMNVEV (reference sequence). J was trimmed by 4 bases and V by 9 bases; bases with no gene match: 7. The chain's CDR3 is CASLAQGVYGYTF. The DNA for the CDR3 is TGTGCCAGTTTAGCACAGGGGGTCTATGGCTACACCTTC.

In its sample, this clonotype was seen many times. V is TRBV2 and J is TRBJ2-2, with D tentatively TRBD1 or TRBD2 (5 bases each). V lost 8 bases, J lost 0 bases, and 13 bases lay in between. The germline V gene has CDR1 SNHLY and CDR2 FYNNEI. This CDR3 region has 15 residues. The CDR3 here is CASSLGAANTGELFF. CDR3 bases: TGTGCCAGCTCACTCGGGGCCGCGAACACCGGGGAGCTGTTTTTT.

Sample share makes this clonotype medium-sized. This rearrangement joins TRBV18 to TRBJ2-1, with 11 bases matching TRBD2. Per the germline V gene, CDR1 is KGHSH and CDR2 is LQKENI. This CDR3 spans 15 amino acids. V lost 3 bases and J lost 7; bases outside the gene matches: 5. CDR3 nucleotides: TGTGCCAGCTCACCGGCTAGCGGGAGGTCGAATGAGCAGTTCTTC. The encoded protein is CASSPASGRSNEQFF.

This clonotype is labeled medium-sized (0.01 to 0.1%). The genes are TRBV28 and TRBJ2-7; 8 bases are shared with TRBD2. Germline-derived CDR1 and CDR2 are MDHEN and SYDVKM. There are 17 residues in the CDR3. The V gene end was trimmed by 1 base and the J gene end by 6 bases; junction bases not matched to a gene: 14. The CDR3 here is CASSLYPPDGRAGEQYF. CDR3 sequence (DNA): TGTGCCAGCAGTTTATATCCCCCCGACGGGAGGGCCGGCGAGCAGTACTTC.

Ten or more counts support this clonotype. V gene TRBV6-5 combines with J gene TRBJ2-5; unclear D gene. The CDR3 has 16 amino acids. V was clipped by 0 bases and J by 2 bases, with 13 bases between them. CDR1 and CDR2 (germline): MNHEY, SVGAGI. In nucleotides, the CDR3 is TGTGCCAGCAGTTACTCCCCACGGGTACCGCAAGAGACCCAGTACTTC. Translated, it gives CASSYSPRVPQETQYF.

This clonotype was counted at least ten times. The chain joins TRBV5-1 to TRBJ2-7; D call uncertain. This CDR3 is 14 amino acids long. Germline assignment: CDR1 SGHRS and CDR2 YFSETQ. V dropped 2 bases and J dropped 0 bases, with 9 bases sitting between them. The CDR3 loop is CASSFRPSSYEQYF. CDR3 in DNA: TGCGCCAGCAGCTTCCGGCCGAGCTCCTACGAGCAGTACTTC. The full variable domain, rest sourced from reference TRBV5-1 and TRBJ2-7, is KAGVTQTPRYLIKTRGQQVTLSCSPISGHRSVSWYQQTPGQGLQFLFEYFSETQRNKGNFPGRFSGRQFSNSRSEMNVSTLELGDSALYLCASSFRPSSYEQYFGPGTRLTVT.

This clonotype was detected ten times or more. The gene calls are TRBV29-1 and TRBJ1-1; D call uncertain. This CDR3 is built from 13 residues. V lost 6 bases and J 4 bases, leaving 15 bases between the germline ends. Germline CDR1 reads SQVTM; CDR2 reads ANQGSEA. Here the CDR3 reads CSVDWKGGTEAFF. The CDR3 DNA reads as TGCAGCGTGGATTGGAAGGGTGGCACTGAAGCTTTCTTT.

This clonotype rates as medium-sized. The J gene is TRBJ2-1, the V gene TRBV29-1, with TRBD2 matching 8 bases. Germline V lookup: CDR1 SQVTM, CDR2 ANQGSEA. CDR3 size: 13 residues. As DNA, the CDR3 is TGCAGTGAGGAAAGCGGGAGCTACAGGGAGCAGTTCTTC. It translates to CSEESGSYREQFF.

This clonotype appeared a few times. The gene calls are TRBV29-1 and TRBJ1-1; unclear D gene. Per the germline V gene, CDR1 is SQVTM and CDR2 is ANQGSEA. This CDR3 comprises 15 residues. V gave up 2 bases and J gave up 0 bases, with 13 bases separating them. The CDR3 spells CSVEPLVRVNTEAFF. CDR3 nucleotide sequence: TGCAGCGTTGAACCCCTCGTCCGGGTGAACACTGAAGCTTTCTTT.

At least ten counts were recorded for this clonotype. This chain joins TRBV9 and TRBJ2-3; tentatively, D is TRBD1 or TRBD2 (5 bases each). Trimming removed 3 bases from V and 9 bases from J, with 14 bases in between. CDR1 and CDR2 (germline): SGDLS, YYNGEE. The CDR3 loop spans 13 amino acids. CDR3 sequence (DNA): TGTGCCAGCAGCGCCTCCGGGGCTCCCACGCAGTATTTT. It encodes CASSASGAPTQYF.

Ten or more counts support this clonotype. This rearrangement joins TRBV7-2 to TRBJ2-7, with D perhaps matching TRBD2 (6 bases). The length of the CDR3 is 14 residues. Germline V CDR1 and CDR2: SGHTA, FQGNSA. Trimming took 4 bases from V and 4 from J, leaving 14 bases between them. CDR3 DNA: TGTGCCAGCAGCTCCCGACAAGGGAGGTACGAGCAGTACTTC. It encodes CASSSRQGRYEQYF.

This clonotype was counted at least ten times. CDR3 residues: CASSQGRSSGNTIYF. The CDR3 region has the DNA TGCGCCAGCAGCCAAGGCAGGAGCTCTGGAAACACCATATATTTT. The chain has TRBV4-1 and TRBJ1-3; D call uncertain. This CDR3 has 15 residues. Trimming removed 1 base from V and 0 bases from J, with 7 bases in between. Germline CDR1 is MGHRA and CDR2 is YSYEKL.

In this sample, this clonotype is medium-sized (0.01 to 0.1%). The rearrangement uses TRBV20-1 and TRBJ2-3; D is ambiguous. The CDR3 extends over 14 amino acids. Between the trimmed V and J ends, which lost 1 base and 2 bases, there was a span of 10 bases. The germline V gene encodes CDR1 DFQATT and CDR2 SNEGSKA (reference sequence). The CDR3 region is CSARADQNTDTQYF. DNA for the CDR3: TGCAGTGCTAGAGCGGACCAAAACACAGATACGCAGTATTTT.

This clonotype is termed medium-sized. The V call is TRBV9, the J call TRBJ2-1; possible D gene TRBD2, 6 bases. Trimming took 0 bases from V and 4 from J, leaving 11 bases between them. Germline assignment: CDR1 SGDLS and CDR2 YYNGEE. The CDR3 runs to 15 residues. CDR3 nucleotide sequence: TGTGCCAGCAGCGTAGCGGCGGGGCGGTACAATGAGCAGTTCTTC. Translated: CASSVAAGRYNEQFF.

This clonotype rates as medium-sized. This chain uses TRBV29-1 with TRBJ2-7; 8 bases map to TRBD2. The CDR3 sequence is 15 residues long. The trim removed 7 bases at V and 6 bases at J, leaving 17 bases unmatched. The germline V gene encodes CDR1 SQVTM and CDR2 ANQGSEA. In nucleotides, the CDR3 is TGCAGCGCGGCCTTCCTCCCAGCGGGAGAGGGCGAGCAGTACTTC. This translates into CSAAFLPAGEGEQYF.

The sample holds many counts of this clonotype. The chain links TRBV11-1 to TRBJ2-7; D is tentatively TRBD1 or TRBD2 (5 bases each). Germline V CDR1 and CDR2: SGHAT, FQDESV (reference sequence). This CDR3 spans 17 amino acids. V was shortened by 1 base and J by 2 bases, with 18 bases between the two germline ends. The CDR3 coding sequence is TGTGCCAGCAGCTTAGGCGGATCCGGGACGGTAACCTACGAGCAGTACTTC. This encodes CASSLGGSGTVTYEQYF.

This clonotype came up many times. The chain couples TRBV19 to TRBJ1-1; D is uncertain. V lost 3 bases to trimming and J lost 1 base, with 6 bases between them. The CDR3 extends over 13 amino acids. The germline CDR1 and CDR2 sequences are LNHDA and SQIVND (reference sequence). The CDR3 bases are TGTGCCAGTAGTATTTCGGGGAACACTGAAGCTTTCTTT. Translated, it gives CASSISGNTEAFF.

This clonotype is deemed medium-sized. The chain uses TRBV28 and TRBJ2-7; D call uncertain. V was cut by 3 bases and J by 1 base, with 7 bases left in between. In germline, CDR1 is MDHEN, CDR2 SYDVKM. This CDR3 region has 13 residues. The CDR3 DNA follows: TGTGCCAGCAGTTTTGGCAGATCCTACGAGCAGTACTTC. This sequence encodes CASSFGRSYEQYF.

In its sample, this clonotype was seen many times. This chain connects TRBV7-2 to TRBJ2-7; 7 positions agree with TRBD2. There are 15 residues in the CDR3. Per the germline V gene, CDR1 is SGHTA and CDR2 is FQGNSA. V trimming: 1 base; J trimming: 4 bases; junction bases outside the gene matches: 7. The CDR3 DNA is TGTGCCAGCAGCTTAGATCCAGCGGGGCTTTACGAGCAGTACTTC. It translates to CASSLDPAGLYEQYF.